These T cell receptor beta chains were read from a single sample in a study of shared clonotypes between healthy human individuals. The method was immunoSEQ multiplex PCR; TCRdb's version includes in-frame clones alone and lacks a portion of them. The data contain 850,000 to 1,100,000 clones, around 77% of them seen just once; the ten biggest clones take up 0.89%. Sequenced: memory CD4+ T cells from PBMCs. These receptor sequences come from a man younger than 30 in good health. Some clones in this sample may be carry-over from other donors' samples. CDR3s include the opening cysteine and the closing phenylalanine or tryptophan. D genes are given only for firm matches. The size field is filled for only some rows; it gives once, few, many or a size class.

cdr3_length	d_call	clone_size	v_call	j_call	cdr3_nt	cdr3_aa
13	.	.	TRBV5-1	TRBJ1-2	TGCGCCAGCAGCTTGGCCGGTGACTATGGCTACACCTTC	CASSLAGDYGYTF
12	.	.	TRBV18	TRBJ2-7	TGTGCCAGCTCACCCGACAGATACGAGCAGTACTTC	CASSPDRYEQYF
15	.	few	TRBV10-3	TRBJ2-1	TGTGCCTCCGCCCTAGGGAGCGGATACTACAATGAGCAGTTCTTC	CASALGSGYYNEQFF
14	TRBD1	.	TRBV25-1	TRBJ1-2	TGTGCCAGCAGAGACACAGGGGGTATAGGAGGCTACACCTTC	CASRDTGGIGGYTF
12	.	.	TRBV9	TRBJ2-2	TGTGCCAGCAGCCTACCGGGTGGGGAGCTGTTTTTT	CASSLPGGELFF
14	.	.	TRBV5-1	TRBJ1-1	TGCGCCAGCAGCTTCTCCGGGGTGAACACTGAAGCTTTCTTT	CASSFSGVNTEAFF
18	TRBD1	once	TRBV5-8	TRBJ1-5	TGTGCCAGCACCCAGTCCGGGACAGGGGGTTATAGCAATCAGCCCCAGCATTTT	CASTQSGTGGYSNQPQHF
16	TRBD1	few	TRBV28	TRBJ1-2	TGTGCCAGCACCTATTTCCCGGGACAGGGGGCTGGGGGCTACACCTTC	CASTYFPGQGAGGYTF
12	.	many	TRBV30	TRBJ2-2	TGTGCCTGGACCCGGGACACCGGGGAGCTGTTTTTT	CAWTRDTGELFF
10	.	.	TRBV28	TRBJ1-2	TGTGCCAGCGGAGACTATGGCTACACCTTC	CASGDYGYTF
11	.	.	TRBV5-4	TRBJ1-1	TGTGCCAGCAGCTCCGATACTGAAGCTTTCTTT	CASSSDTEAFF
14	.	.	TRBV7-9	TRBJ2-1	TGTGCCAGCAGCCACCAGGGAAAAAATGAGTGGCAGTTCTTC	CASSHQGKNEWQFF
15	.	.	TRBV21-1	TRBJ2-6	TGTGCCAGCAGCAAGGGGCTCTCTGGGGCCAACGTCCTGACTTTC	CASSKGLSGANVLTF
13	.	.	TRBV7-2	TRBJ2-1	TGTGCCAGCAGCCCCACTTGGACGGGTGAGCAGTTCTTC	CASSPTWTGEQFF
16	.	once	TRBV19	TRBJ2-2	TGTGCCAGTAGACCCAGGACTTCCAAGGCCCACCGGGAGCTGTTTTTT	CASRPRTSKAHRELFF
14	.	once	TRBV7-9	TRBJ2-5	TGTGCCAGCAGCTACGGGACCGCCGGAGAGACCCAGTACTTC	CASSYGTAGETQYF
14	.	.	TRBV27	TRBJ2-7	TGTGCCAGCAGTTTCGGGCCTAACTTCTACGAGCAGTACTTC	CASSFGPNFYEQYF
20	.	.	TRBV19	TRBJ2-6	TGTGCCAGTAGATCCCGATGGACAGCAACAACGACGTCTGGGGCCAACGTCCTGACTTTC	CASRSRWTATTTSGANVLTF
11	TRBD2	.	TRBV6-5	TRBJ2-7	TGTGCCAGTAAGCGGGAGAACGAGCAGTACTTC	CASKRENEQYF
12	TRBD2	.	TRBV29-1	TRBJ2-7	TGCAGCGCACTCGGGGGGTCCTACGAGCAGTACTTC	CSALGGSYEQYF
13	.	.	TRBV6-1	TRBJ2-3	TGTGCCAGCAGAGAGGGGTCATCGGATACGCAGTATTTT	CASREGSSDTQYF
14	TRBD1	.	TRBV5-1	TRBJ1-4	TGCGCCAGCAGCAGACAGGGGGCTGGTGAAAAACTGTTTTTT	CASSRQGAGEKLFF
13	.	.	TRBV29-1	TRBJ1-1	TGCAGCACTATGACAGATATGAACACTGAAGCTTTCTTT	CSTMTDMNTEAFF
14	.	.	TRBV7-2	TRBJ2-7	TGTGCCAGCAGCTTAGAAAGGGGCTCCTACGAGCAGTACTTC	CASSLERGSYEQYF
13	.	.	TRBV30	TRBJ1-5	TGTGCCTGGAGCGACAGACTCAATCAGCCCCAGCATTTT	CAWSDRLNQPQHF
14	.	.	TRBV5-1	TRBJ1-1	TGCGCCAGCACCTCTACCAAACAGGGCTCCGAGGCTTTCTTT	CASTSTKQGSEAFF
17	TRBD2	.	TRBV28	TRBJ2-2	TGTGCCAGCAGTCCACCCCGCGTGGGACTAGGGACCGGGGAGCTGTTTTTT	CASSPPRVGLGTGELFF
13	TRBD1	.	TRBV29-1	TRBJ1-2	TGCAGCGTTTCCCTCACAGGGGGGTATGGCTACACCTTC	CSVSLTGGYGYTF
14	TRBD1	many	TRBV27	TRBJ1-3	TGTGCCAGCAAACAGGGGGTCGGTGGAAACACCATATATTTT	CASKQGVGGNTIYF
12	TRBD2	.	TRBV6-5	TRBJ2-5	TGTGCCAGCAGTAACGGGGGGGAGACCCAGTACTTC	CASSNGGETQYF
16	.	.	TRBV28	TRBJ1-5	TGTGCCAGCAGCCCGGGGCGGGGTTATAGCAATCAGCCCCAGCATTTT	CASSPGRGYSNQPQHF
14	.	few	TRBV28	TRBJ1-1	TGTGCCAGCAGAATCTCGAGCCTCAGCACTGAAGCTTTCTTT	CASRISSLSTEAFF
17	TRBD1	.	TRBV14	TRBJ1-1	TGTGCCAGCAGCCAAGACCCCACCGGGACAGGGGACACTGAAGCTTTCTTT	CASSQDPTGTGDTEAFF
14	TRBD1	few	TRBV6-5	TRBJ1-6	TGTGCCAGCAGTTACTCGGGACAGAATTCACCCCTCCACTTT	CASSYSGQNSPLHF
18	TRBD1	.	TRBV4-1	TRBJ2-1	TGCGCCAGCAGCCACTACGAGGAACCGGGACAGGGGAGGTATGAGCAGTTCTTC	CASSHYEEPGQGRYEQFF
15	.	.	TRBV9	TRBJ2-7	TGTGCCAGCAGCGTAGCGGGCGGGATGGGCTACGAGCAGTACTTC	CASSVAGGMGYEQYF
12	.	.	TRBV6-1	TRBJ1-1	TGTGCCAGCAGCTTCTCAACTGAGTCTTACAGATTT	CASSFSTESYRF
14	.	few	TRBV5-1	TRBJ2-2	TGCGCCAGCAGCCCACAGGATTCCACCGGGGAGCTGTTTTTT	CASSPQDSTGELFF
15	TRBD1	.	TRBV7-2	TRBJ1-5	TGTGCCAGCAGCTTCGACAGGGGAGGCAATCAGCCCCAGCATTTT	CASSFDRGGNQPQHF
14	TRBD2	.	TRBV10-2	TRBJ2-7	TGCGCCAGCAGTGGGTCTAGCGGGAGCTACGAGCAGTACTTC	CASSGSSGSYEQYF
19	TRBD2	.	TRBV6-1	TRBJ2-2	TGTGCCAGCAGTGAAAGGAGGCTAGCGGGAGGGCCGGGCACCGGGGAGCTGTTTTTT	CASSERRLAGGPGTGELFF
14	.	.	TRBV28	TRBJ2-5	TGTGCCAGCAAAGAGGGCGGGACCCAAGAGACCCAGTACTTC	CASKEGGTQETQYF
17	TRBD2	.	TRBV5-1	TRBJ2-3	TGCGCCAGCAGCTTGGGAATCGTAGCGGGCCTCACAGATACGCAGTATTTT	CASSLGIVAGLTDTQYF
16	TRBD1	.	TRBV6-4	TRBJ2-1	TGTGCCAGCAGTGACTCAGGACAGGGTGCCTACAATGAGCAGTTCTTC	CASSDSGQGAYNEQFF
12	.	few	TRBV30	TRBJ1-1	TGTGCCTGGAGTCCCTGGAACACTGAAGCTTTCTTT	CAWSPWNTEAFF
14	.	.	TRBV28	TRBJ1-4	TGTGCCAGCAGTCTCTCACTGGCTAATGAAAAACTGTTTTTT	CASSLSLANEKLFF
14	.	.	TRBV6-1	TRBJ2-3	TGTGCCAGCAGTCAAAGAGACTTCACAGATACGCAGTATTTT	CASSQRDFTDTQYF
17	TRBD2	.	TRBV15	TRBJ2-5	TGTGCCACGACCAAAGGACTAGCGGGAGGGTACCAAGAGACCCAGTACTTC	CATTKGLAGGYQETQYF
13	.	.	TRBV28	TRBJ2-3	TGTGCCAGCAGACAACCCAGCACAGATACGCAGTATTTT	CASRQPSTDTQYF